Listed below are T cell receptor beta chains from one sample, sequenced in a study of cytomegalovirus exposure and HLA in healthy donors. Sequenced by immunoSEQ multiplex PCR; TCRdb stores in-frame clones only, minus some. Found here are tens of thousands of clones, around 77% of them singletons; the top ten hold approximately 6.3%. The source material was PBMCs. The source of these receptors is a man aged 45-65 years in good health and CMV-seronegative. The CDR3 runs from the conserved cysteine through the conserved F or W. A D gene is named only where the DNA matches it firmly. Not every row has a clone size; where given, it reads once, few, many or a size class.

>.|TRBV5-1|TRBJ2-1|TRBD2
TGCGCCAGCAGCCCCGTAGTCCTAGCGGGAGTTTTAGAGCAGTTCTTC
CASSPVVLAGVLEQFF
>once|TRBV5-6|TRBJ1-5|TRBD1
TGTGCCAGCAGCGTTACAGGGGTTAGCAATCAGCCCCAGCATTTT
CASSVTGVSNQPQHF
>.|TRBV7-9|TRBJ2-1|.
TGTGCCAGCAGCTTTTTAACATCGAGGGAGCAGTTCTTC
CASSFLTSREQFF
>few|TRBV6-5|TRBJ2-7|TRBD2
TGTGCCAGCAGTCTAGCGGGAGAGACCACCGAGCAGTACTTC
CASSLAGETTEQYF
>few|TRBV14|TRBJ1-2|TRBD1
TGTGCCAGCAGCCGCGGACAGGGTGGCTCTGGCTACACCTTC
CASSRGQGGSGYTF
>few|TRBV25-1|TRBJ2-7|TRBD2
TGTGCCAGCAGTGACAGGGGTCAGCGGGAGAGATACGAGCAGTACTTC
CASSDRGQRERYEQYF
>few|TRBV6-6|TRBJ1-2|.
TGTGCCAGCAGTTACTCGCGGACAGAGCCCACCTTC
CASSYSRTEPTF
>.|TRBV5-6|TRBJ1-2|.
TGTGCCAGCACCAAGTACTCGGGGGGCGATATCGGCTACACCTTC
CASTKYSGGDIGYTF
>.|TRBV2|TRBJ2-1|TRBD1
TGTGCCAGCACCGATCGATCCGGGACAGGGGGTGGTGAGCAGTTCTTC
CASTDRSGTGGGEQFF
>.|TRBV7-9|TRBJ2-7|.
TGTGCCAGCAGCCCCCGGGACTACGAGCAGTACTTC
CASSPRDYEQYF
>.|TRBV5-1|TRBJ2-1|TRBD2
TGCGCCAGTCAGACTAGCGGGAGTTACAATGAGCAGTTCTTC
CASQTSGSYNEQFF
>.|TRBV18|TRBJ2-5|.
TGTGCCAGCTCCCCCGCTAGGGAGACCCAGTACTTC
CASSPARETQYF
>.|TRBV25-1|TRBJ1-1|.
TGTGCCAGCAGTCCGGGGGGGACTGAAGCTTTCTTT
CASSPGGTEAFF
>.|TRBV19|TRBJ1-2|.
TGTGCCAGTAGTTCAGGGGATGACTATGGCTACACCTTC
CASSSGDDYGYTF
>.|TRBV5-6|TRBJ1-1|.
TGTGCCAGCAGCTTCTGGACACAGTTAAACACTGAAGCTTTCTTT
CASSFWTQLNTEAFF